Sequencing of this T cell receptor (beta chain) was carried out in a study of cytomegalovirus exposure and HLA in healthy donors. Notes on the study in general: CMV serostatus was the sole immune exposure data available. Among the most significant clusters, several appeared linked to common viral pathogens in a later analysis.

V lost 8 bases and J 6 bases, leaving 19 bases between the germline ends. This CDR3 spans 14 amino acids. The germline V gene encodes CDR1 MDHEN and CDR2 SYDVKM. Healthy bone marrow donors made up the cohort. 60 Vbeta and 13 Jbeta primers were used in PCR. Libraries were prepared by immunoSEQ multiplex PCR; TCRdb keeps only in-frame clonotypes and omits some of them. The repertoire holds about 140,000 clones, with roughly 73% as singletons. About this clone itself: Its antigen is not known.

The TCR originated in a man between 18 and 35 years old in good health and CMV-seropositive. The sequenced material came from PBMCs. The chain combines TRBV28 with TRBJ1-1, with unresolved D. The CDR3 DNA follows: TGTGCCAGCTCCCTTTTAAGGGAGGTCCCTGAAGCTTTCTTT. This codes for CASSLLREVPEAFF.